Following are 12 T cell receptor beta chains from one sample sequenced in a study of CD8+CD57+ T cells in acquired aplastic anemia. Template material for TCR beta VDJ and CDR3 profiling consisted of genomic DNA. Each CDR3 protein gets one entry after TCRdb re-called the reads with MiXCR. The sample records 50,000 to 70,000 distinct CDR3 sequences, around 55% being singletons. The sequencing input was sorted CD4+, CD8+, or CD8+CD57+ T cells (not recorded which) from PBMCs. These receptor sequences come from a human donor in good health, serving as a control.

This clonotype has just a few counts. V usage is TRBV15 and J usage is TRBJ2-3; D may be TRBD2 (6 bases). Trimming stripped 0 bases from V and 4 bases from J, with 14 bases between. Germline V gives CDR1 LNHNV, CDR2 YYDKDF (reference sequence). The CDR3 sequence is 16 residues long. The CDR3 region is CATSRDRGRGPDTQYF. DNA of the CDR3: TGTGCCACCAGCAGAGATCGTGGGCGGGGTCCAGATACGCAGTATTTT.

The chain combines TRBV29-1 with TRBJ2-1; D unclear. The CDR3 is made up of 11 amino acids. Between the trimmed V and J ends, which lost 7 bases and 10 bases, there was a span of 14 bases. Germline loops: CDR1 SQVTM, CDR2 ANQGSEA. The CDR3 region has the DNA TGCAGCGCCGCCCTCGGACGGGAGCAGTTCTTC. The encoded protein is CSAALGREQFF.

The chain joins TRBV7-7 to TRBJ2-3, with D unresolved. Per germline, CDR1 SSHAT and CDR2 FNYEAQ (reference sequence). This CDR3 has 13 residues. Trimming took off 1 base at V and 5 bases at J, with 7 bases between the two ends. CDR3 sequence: CASSLEWQDTQYF. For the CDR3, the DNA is TGTGCCAGCAGCTTAGAGTGGCAAGATACGCAGTATTTT.

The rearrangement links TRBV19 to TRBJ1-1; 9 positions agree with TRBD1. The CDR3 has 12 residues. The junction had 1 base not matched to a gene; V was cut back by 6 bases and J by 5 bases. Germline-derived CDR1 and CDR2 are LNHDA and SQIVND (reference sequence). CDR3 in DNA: TGTGCCAGTAGAGACAGGGGGACTGAAGCTTTCTTT. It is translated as CASRDRGTEAFF.

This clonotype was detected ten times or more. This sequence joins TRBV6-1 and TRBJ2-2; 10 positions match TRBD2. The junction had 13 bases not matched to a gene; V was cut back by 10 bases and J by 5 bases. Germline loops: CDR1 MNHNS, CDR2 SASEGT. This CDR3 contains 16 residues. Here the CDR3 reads CATVKVAGGKTGELFF. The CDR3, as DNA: TGTGCCACCGTTAAGGTAGCGGGAGGAAAAACCGGGGAGCTGTTTTTT.

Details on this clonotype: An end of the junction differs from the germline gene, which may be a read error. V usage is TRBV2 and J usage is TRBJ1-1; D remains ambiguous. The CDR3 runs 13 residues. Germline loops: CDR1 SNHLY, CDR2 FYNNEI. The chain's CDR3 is CASITNANTEAFF. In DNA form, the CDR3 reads TGTGCCAGCATAACAAACGCGAACACCGAAGCTTTCTTT.

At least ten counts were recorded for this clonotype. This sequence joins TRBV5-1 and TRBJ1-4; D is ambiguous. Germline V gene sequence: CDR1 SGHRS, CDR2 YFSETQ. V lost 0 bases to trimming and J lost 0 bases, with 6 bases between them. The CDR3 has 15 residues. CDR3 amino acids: CASSLGPATNEKLFF. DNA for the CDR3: TGCGCCAGCAGCTTGGGCCCCGCAACTAATGAAAAACTGTTTTTT.

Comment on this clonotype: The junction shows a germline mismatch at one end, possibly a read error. The chain's CDR3 is CSARVQGQNIRYF. Here the CDR3 DNA reads TGCAGTGCTAGAGTACAGGGTCAAAACATTCGGTACTTC. The gene calls are TRBV20-1 and TRBJ2-4, with TRBD1 as a possible D gene (6 bases). This CDR3 spans 13 amino acids. Germline-derived CDR1 and CDR2 are DFQATT and SNEGSKA (reference sequence).

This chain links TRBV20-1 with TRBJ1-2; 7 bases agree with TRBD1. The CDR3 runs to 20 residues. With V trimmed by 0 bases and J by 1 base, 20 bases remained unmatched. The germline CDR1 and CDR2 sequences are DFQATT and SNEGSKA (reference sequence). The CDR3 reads CSARDHRLDRLQTFNYGYTF. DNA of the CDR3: TGCAGTGCTAGAGATCATCGTCTGGACAGGCTTCAGACCTTTAACTATGGCTACACCTTC.

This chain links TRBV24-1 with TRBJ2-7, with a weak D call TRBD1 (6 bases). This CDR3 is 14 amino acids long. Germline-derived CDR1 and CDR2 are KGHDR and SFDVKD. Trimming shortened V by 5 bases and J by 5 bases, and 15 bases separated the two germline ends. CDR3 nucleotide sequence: TGTGCCACCAGTGCCGGCCAGGGGAACGACGAGCAGTACTTC. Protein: CATSAGQGNDEQYF.

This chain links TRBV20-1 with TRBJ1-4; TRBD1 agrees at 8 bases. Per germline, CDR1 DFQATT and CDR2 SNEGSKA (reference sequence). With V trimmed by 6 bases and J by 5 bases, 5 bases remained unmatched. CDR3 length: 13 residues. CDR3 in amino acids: CSARRQGNEKLFF. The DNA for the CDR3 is TGCAGTGCCAGACGACAGGGGAATGAAAAACTGTTTTTT.

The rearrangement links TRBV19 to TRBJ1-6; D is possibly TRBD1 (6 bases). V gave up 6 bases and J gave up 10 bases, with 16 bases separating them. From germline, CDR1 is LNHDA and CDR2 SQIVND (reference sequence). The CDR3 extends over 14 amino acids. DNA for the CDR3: TGTGCCAGTAGAAAGGCAGGGGAAGGGTCACCCCTCCACTTT. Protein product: CASRKAGEGSPLHF. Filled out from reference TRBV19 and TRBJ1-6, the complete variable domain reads DGGITQSPKYLFRKEGQNVTLSCEQNLNHDAMYWYRQDPGQGLRLIYYSQIVNDFQKGDIAEGYSVSREKKESFPLTVTSAQKNPTAFYLCASRKAGEGSPLHFGNGTRLTVT.